This T cell receptor beta chain stems from a study of CD8 T cells in Susac syndrome. The CDR3 is 14 amino acids. Trimming removed 0 bases from V and 9 bases from J, with 15 bases in between. From germline, CDR1 is DFQATT and CDR2 SNEGSKA (reference sequence). Notes on this clonotype: The target antigen is unknown.

Study-wide points: The study conceded that relatively few individuals underwent its TCR sequencing and HLA analysis.

The sequenced target, TCR beta, came from blood CD8+ and CD4+ T cells. Isolation of CD8+ and CD4+ T cells was performed negatively, whereas enrichment of TEMRA cells was done by FACS. The RNA input was roughly 0.45 to 1 ug, and it was reverse transcribed with random hexamers. TCRdb redid the calling of the immunoSEQ multiplex PCR reads with MiXCR, one entry per CDR3 protein. This repertoire shows about 85,000 distinct CDR3 sequences, 90% to 95% found once; its top ten account for 0.26%. Source material: CD8+ T cells from PBMCs. This chain connects TRBV20-1 to TRBJ1-5; TRBD1 might be the D (5 bases). The clonotype originates from a human donor in good health. As DNA, the CDR3 is TGCAGTGCTAGAGAGGGGACTAGCCTCCTGCCCCAGCATTTT. Residues: CSAREGTSLLPQHF.